Listed below are T cell receptor beta chains from one sample, sequenced in a study of T cell responses to AZD1222 COVID-19 vaccine. Sequenced by immunoSEQ multiplex PCR; TCRdb stores in-frame clones only, minus some. The data hold some 200,000 clones, with roughly 92% observed a single time. The sample here was peripheral blood, taken 28 days after the second AZD1222 dose. These receptors all come from an adult who received the AZD1222 COVID-19 vaccine. CDR3s include the opening cysteine and the closing phenylalanine or tryptophan. The D gene is left open where the match is weak. Only some rows state a clone size, as once, few, many or a class for expanded clones.

>TRBJ1-1|TRBV6-2/TRBV6-3|-|-|15
CASSKGQLMATEAFF
TGTGCCAGCAGCAAAGGGCAGCTCATGGCCACTGAAGCTTTCTTT
>TRBJ2-5|TRBV5-1|once|-|11
CASSLGKTQYF
TGCGCCAGCAGCTTGGGAAAGACCCAGTACTTC
>TRBJ2-3|TRBV12-3/TRBV12-4|-|-|12
CASGPSTDTQYF
TGTGCCAGCGGACCAAGCACAGATACGCAGTATTTT
>TRBJ1-5|TRBV19|-|-|17
CASSIAGGVKGNQPQHF
TGTGCCAGTAGTATAGCGGGCGGGGTAAAGGGCAATCAGCCCCAGCATTTT
>TRBJ1-2|TRBV4-1|-|-|15
CASSQVTGKGYGYTF
TGCGCCAGCAGCCAAGTTACAGGGAAGGGCTATGGCTACACCTTC
>TRBJ1-1|TRBV7-8|few|-|14
CASSYGDTHTEAFF
TGTGCCAGCAGCTACGGGGACACCCACACTGAAGCTTTCTTT
>TRBJ2-2|TRBV10-1|-|TRBD1|13
CASGDSPTGELFF
TGCGCCAGCGGGGACAGCCCCACCGGGGAGCTGTTTTTT
>TRBJ2-4|TRBV3-1/TRBV3-2|-|TRBD1|19
CASSQDYRGVMEAKNIQYF
TGTGCCAGCAGCCAAGATTACAGGGGCGTCATGGAGGCCAAAAACATTCAGTACTTC
>TRBJ1-6|TRBV7-3|-|-|13
CASSSDLSSPLHF
TGTGCCAGCAGCTCGGACCTCAGTTCACCCCTCCACTTT
>TRBJ2-7|TRBV12-3/TRBV12-4|-|-|12
CASSPYTYEQYF
TGTGCCAGCAGCCCTTATACATACGAGCAGTACTTC
>TRBJ2-7|TRBV5-4|-|-|12
CASSSGVSGQYF
TGTGCCAGCAGCTCCGGGGTGTCCGGGCAGTACTTC
>TRBJ1-1|TRBV12-3/TRBV12-4|once|-|13
CASSSKGPTEAFF
TGTGCCAGCAGTTCCAAGGGGCCGACTGAAGCTTTCTTT
>TRBJ2-1|TRBV10-1|-|-|14
CASSEGGAGNEQFF
TGCGCCAGCAGTGAGGGCGGGGCTGGTAATGAGCAGTTCTTC
>TRBJ1-2|TRBV12-3/TRBV12-4|once|-|12
CASSLTRNGYTF
TGTGCCAGCAGTTTAACCAGAAATGGCTACACCTTC
>TRBJ1-2|TRBV19|-|-|13
CASSSAFNYGYTF
TGTGCCAGTAGCAGCGCGTTTAACTATGGCTACACCTTC
>TRBJ1-5|TRBV25-1|-|-|12
CASSEGGQPQHF
TGTGCCAGCAGTGAAGGTGGGCAGCCCCAGCATTTT
>TRBJ2-1|TRBV5-5|-|-|12
CASSLEALSAFF
TGTGCCAGCAGCTTGGAGGCCCTTAGTGCGTTCTTC
>TRBJ1-1|TRBV28|-|-|12
CASDQGSPEAFF
TGTGCCAGCGACCAGGGCAGCCCTGAAGCTTTCTTT
>TRBJ2-7|TRBV9|-|-|11
CASSRDTEQYF
TGTGCCAGCAGCCGGGACACCGAGCAGTACTTC
>TRBJ1-2|TRBV5-1|-|TRBD1|14
CASSLGQGFYGYTF
TGCGCCAGCAGCTTAGGACAGGGGTTCTATGGCTACACCTTC
>TRBJ2-7|TRBV4-2|-|TRBD2|16
CASSQEDASGRYEQYF
TGTGCCAGCAGCCAAGAGGACGCTAGCGGGAGATACGAGCAGTACTTC
>TRBJ1-5|TRBV6-7|-|-|10
CASINQPQHF
TGTGCCAGCATTAATCAGCCCCAGCATTTT
>TRBJ1-4|TRBV2|-|TRBD1|13
CASSGTGVEKLFF
TGTGCCAGCAGTGGGACAGGGGTTGAAAAACTGTTTTTT
>TRBJ2-7|TRBV5-1|-|-|17
CASNSRGGQPGAYEQYF
TGCGCCAGCAACTCCCGCGGCGGGCAGCCGGGGGCCTACGAGCAGTACTTC
>TRBJ2-1|TRBV30|once|TRBD2|18
CAWGTLAGELRSYNEQFF
TGTGCCTGGGGGACCTTAGCGGGAGAACTCCGCTCCTACAATGAGCAGTTCTTC
>TRBJ2-2|TRBV24-1|-|-|17
CATSDLKGARGGGELFF
TGTGCCACCAGTGATTTGAAAGGGGCCAGGGGCGGCGGGGAGCTGTTTTTT
>TRBJ2-1|TRBV4-2|-|TRBD2|17
CASSQEAGGRSYNEQFF
TGTGCCAGCAGCCAAGAAGCGGGAGGGCGGTCCTACAATGAGCAGTTCTTC
>TRBJ1-6|TRBV14|-|-|19
CASSHRQVWFLGKDSPLHF
TGTGCCAGCAGCCACCGACAGGTTTGGTTTTTGGGGAAGGATTCACCCCTCCACTTT
>TRBJ1-5|TRBV2|-|TRBD1|14
CASSPGTGHPPQHF
TGTGCCAGCAGTCCCGGGACAGGGCATCCACCCCAGCATTTT
>TRBJ1-2|TRBV28|-|-|15
CASSVPAGLDYGYTF
TGTGCCAGCAGTGTCCCGGCAGGGTTGGACTATGGCTACACCTTC
>TRBJ2-3|TRBV5-1|-|TRBD2|15
CASRASGKSTDTQYF
TGCGCCAGCAGGGCTAGCGGGAAGAGCACAGATACGCAGTATTTT
>TRBJ1-2|TRBV9|-|-|14
CASSVEARGLGYTF
TGTGCCAGCAGCGTAGAGGCCAGGGGCCTTGGCTACACCTTC
>TRBJ2-5|TRBV5-1|-|-|14
CASSSFRTQETQYF
TGCGCCAGCAGCTCCTTCCGAACCCAAGAGACCCAGTACTTC
>TRBJ1-2|TRBV19|-|TRBD1|15
CASNAGKQGSYGYTF
TGTGCCAGTAACGCGGGGAAACAGGGGAGCTATGGCTACACCTTC
>TRBJ2-1|TRBV3-1/TRBV3-2|-|TRBD2|16
CASSQTSGGLYNEQFF
TGTGCCAGCAGCCAAACTAGCGGGGGACTCTACAATGAGCAGTTCTTC
>TRBJ1-4|TRBV4-3|-|-|15
CASSQVRQSNEKLFF
TGCGCCAGCAGCCAAGTAAGACAGAGTAATGAAAAACTGTTTTTT
>TRBJ1-5|TRBV6-5|-|TRBD1|14
CASRKTGRNQPQHF
TGTGCCAGCAGGAAGACAGGGCGTAATCAGCCCCAGCATTTT
>TRBJ1-1|TRBV29-1|-|-|13
CSVVVQPNTEAFF
TGCAGCGTTGTAGTCCAGCCGAACACTGAAGCTTTCTTT
>TRBJ2-1|TRBV30|-|TRBD2|13
CAWTSGTYNEQFF
TGTGCCTGGACTAGCGGGACTTACAATGAGCAGTTCTTC
>TRBJ1-3|TRBV4-1|-|TRBD1|17
CASSQGDRGNSGNTIYF
TGCGCCAGCAGCCAGGGGGACAGGGGTAACTCTGGAAACACCATATATTTT
>TRBJ1-5|TRBV2|-|TRBD1|13
CASRTGSNQPQHF
TGTGCCAGCAGGACAGGGAGCAATCAGCCCCAGCATTTT
>TRBJ1-2|TRBV5-1|-|-|13
CASSLEQGSGYTF
TGCGCCAGCAGCTTGGAGCAGGGCAGTGGCTACACCTTC
>TRBJ1-1|TRBV28|few|-|15
CASSLTGELNTEAFF
TGTGCCAGCAGTTTAACCGGCGAATTGAACACTGAAGCTTTCTTT
>TRBJ2-7|TRBV4-2|-|-|12
CASSLDGYEQYF
TGTGCCAGCAGCCTCGACGGCTACGAGCAGTACTTC
>TRBJ1-3|TRBV5-1|once|TRBD1|15
CASSRQGAAGNTIYF
TGCGCCAGCAGCCGACAGGGGGCTGCAGGAAACACCATATATTTT
>TRBJ1-1|TRBV28|-|TRBD1|15
CASRGQGAGETEAFF
TGTGCCAGCAGGGGCCAGGGGGCGGGTGAGACTGAAGCTTTCTTT
>TRBJ1-2|TRBV7-2|-|TRBD1|14
CASSPSQGANGYTF
TGTGCCAGCAGCCCCAGCCAGGGGGCTAACGGCTACACCTTC
>TRBJ1-3|TRBV7-8|-|-|15
CASSLVVGSGNTIYF
TGTGCCAGCAGCTTAGTCGTCGGGTCTGGAAACACCATATATTTT
>TRBJ2-1|TRBV11-2|few|-|16
CASSNLGRRAVNEQFF
TGTGCCAGCAGCAATTTAGGCCGGAGGGCGGTCAATGAGCAGTTCTTC